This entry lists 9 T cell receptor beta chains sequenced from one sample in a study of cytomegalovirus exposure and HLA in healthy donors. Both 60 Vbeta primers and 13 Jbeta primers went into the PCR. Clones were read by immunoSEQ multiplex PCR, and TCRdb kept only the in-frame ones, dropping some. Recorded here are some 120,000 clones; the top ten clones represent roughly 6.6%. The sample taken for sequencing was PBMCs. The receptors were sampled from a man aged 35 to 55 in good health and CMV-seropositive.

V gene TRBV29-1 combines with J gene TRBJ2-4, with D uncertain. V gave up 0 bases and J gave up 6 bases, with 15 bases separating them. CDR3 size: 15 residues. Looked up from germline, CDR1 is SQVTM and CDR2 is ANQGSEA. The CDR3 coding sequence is TGCAGCGTTGAAGAGGGCAGTGACCTGGGAAACATTCAGTACTTC. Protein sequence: CSVEEGSDLGNIQYF.

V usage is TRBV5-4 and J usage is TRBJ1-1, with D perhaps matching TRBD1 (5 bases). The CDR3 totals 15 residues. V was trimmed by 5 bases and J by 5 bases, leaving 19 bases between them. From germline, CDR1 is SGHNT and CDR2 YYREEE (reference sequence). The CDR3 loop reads CASSLPGREETEAFF. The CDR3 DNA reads TGTGCCAGCAGTCTCCCTGGCAGGGAGGAGACTGAAGCTTTCTTT.

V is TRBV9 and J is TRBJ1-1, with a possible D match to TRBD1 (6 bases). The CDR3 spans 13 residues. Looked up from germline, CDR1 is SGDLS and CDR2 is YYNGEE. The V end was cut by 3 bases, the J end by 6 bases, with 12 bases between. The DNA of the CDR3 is TGTGCCAGCAGCGGACGTCAGGGGTCTGAAGCTTTCTTT. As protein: CASSGRQGSEAFF.

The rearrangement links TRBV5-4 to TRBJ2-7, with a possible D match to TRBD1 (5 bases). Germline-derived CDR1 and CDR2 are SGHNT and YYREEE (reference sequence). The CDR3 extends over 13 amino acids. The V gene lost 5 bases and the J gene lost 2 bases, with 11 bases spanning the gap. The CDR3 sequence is CASSFDSTYEQYF. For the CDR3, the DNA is TGTGCCAGCAGTTTTGACAGCACCTACGAGCAGTACTTC.

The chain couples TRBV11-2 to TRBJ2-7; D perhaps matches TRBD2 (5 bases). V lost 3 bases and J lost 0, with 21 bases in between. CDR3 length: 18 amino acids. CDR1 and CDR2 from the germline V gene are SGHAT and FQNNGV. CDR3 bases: TGTGCCAGCAGCTTGGGCAGATCTGGAGGTCCTTTCTCCTACGAGCAGTACTTC. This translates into CASSLGRSGGPFSYEQYF. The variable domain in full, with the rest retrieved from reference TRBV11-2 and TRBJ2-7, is EAGVAQSPRYKIIEKRQSVAFWCNPISGHATLYWYQQILGQGPKLLIQFQNNGVVDDSQLPKDRFSAERLKGVDSTLKIQPAKLEDSAVYLCASSLGRSGGPFSYEQYFGPGTRLTVT.

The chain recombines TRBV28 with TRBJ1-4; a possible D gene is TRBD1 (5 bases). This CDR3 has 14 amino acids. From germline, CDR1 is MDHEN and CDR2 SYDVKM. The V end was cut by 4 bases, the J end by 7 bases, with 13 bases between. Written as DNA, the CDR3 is TGTGCCAGCAGTTCCCCCAGGGAGGGTGAAAAACTGTTTTTT. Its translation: CASSSPREGEKLFF.

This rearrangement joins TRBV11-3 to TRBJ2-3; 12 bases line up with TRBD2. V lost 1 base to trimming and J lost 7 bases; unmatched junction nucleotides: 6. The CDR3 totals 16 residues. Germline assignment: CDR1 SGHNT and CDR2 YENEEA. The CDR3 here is CASSLVLAGGPNTQYF. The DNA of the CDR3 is TGTGCCAGCAGCTTAGTCCTAGCGGGAGGGCCGAATACGCAGTATTTT.

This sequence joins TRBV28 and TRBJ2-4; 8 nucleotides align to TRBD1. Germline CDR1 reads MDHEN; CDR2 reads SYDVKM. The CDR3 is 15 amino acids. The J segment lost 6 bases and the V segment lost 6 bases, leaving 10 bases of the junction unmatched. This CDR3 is CASRPPGQERNIQYF. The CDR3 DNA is TGTGCCAGCAGACCACCGGGACAGGAAAGAAACATTCAGTACTTC.

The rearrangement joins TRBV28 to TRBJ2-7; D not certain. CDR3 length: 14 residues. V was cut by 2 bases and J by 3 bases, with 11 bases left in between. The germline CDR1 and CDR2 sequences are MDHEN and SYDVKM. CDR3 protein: CASSLITAGYEQYF. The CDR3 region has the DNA TGTGCCAGCAGTTTAATTACCGCAGGCTACGAGCAGTACTTC. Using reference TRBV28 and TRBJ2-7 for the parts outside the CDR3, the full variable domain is DVKVTQSSRYLVKRTGEKVFLECVQDMDHENMFWYRQDPGLGLRLIYFSYDVKMKEKGDIPEGYSVSREKKERFSLILESASTNQTSMYLCASSLITAGYEQYFGPGTRLTVT.